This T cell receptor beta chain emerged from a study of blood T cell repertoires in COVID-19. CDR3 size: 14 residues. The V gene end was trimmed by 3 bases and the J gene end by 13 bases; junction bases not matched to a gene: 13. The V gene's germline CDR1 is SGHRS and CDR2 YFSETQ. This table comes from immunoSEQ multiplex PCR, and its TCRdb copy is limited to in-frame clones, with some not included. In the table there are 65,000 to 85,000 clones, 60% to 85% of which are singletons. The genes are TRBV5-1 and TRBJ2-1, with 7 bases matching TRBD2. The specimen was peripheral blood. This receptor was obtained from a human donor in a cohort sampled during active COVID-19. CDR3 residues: CASSSLVLAKDQFF. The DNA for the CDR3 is TGCGCCAGCAGCTCCCTTGTACTAGCGAAGGACCAGTTCTTC.